This T cell receptor (beta chain) was found in a study of metastatic and nonmetastatic thyroid tumors. The study, taken as a whole, reports: The reported finding was significantly higher TCR beta diversity in malignant thyroid tumors relative to benign nodules, in blood and tumor.

Each patient went into thyroid surgery without having received any treatment. The V gene end was trimmed by 8 bases and the J gene end by 6 bases; junction bases not matched to a gene: 12. The CDR3 contains 14 residues. Germline V gene sequence: CDR1 DFQATT, CDR2 SNEGSKA (reference sequence). Details on this clone: Its antigen is as yet unknown. A read error may explain this, as a much larger clone is one base away.

TCRdb re-called the PCR reads through MiXCR. Of just over 20,000 clones in the sample, around 14% were seen once. Material: blood. This receptor was taken from a female donor with papillary thyroid cancer or a benign thyroid nodule (not recorded which). Some clones in this sample may be carry-over from other donors' samples. The chain has TRBV20-1 and TRBJ2-2, with 7 bases identical to TRBD2. The CDR3 DNA reads as TGCAGTTCCCGGGACGGGGGAGGGCCCGGGGAGCTGTTTTTT. This encodes CSSRDGGGPGELFF.